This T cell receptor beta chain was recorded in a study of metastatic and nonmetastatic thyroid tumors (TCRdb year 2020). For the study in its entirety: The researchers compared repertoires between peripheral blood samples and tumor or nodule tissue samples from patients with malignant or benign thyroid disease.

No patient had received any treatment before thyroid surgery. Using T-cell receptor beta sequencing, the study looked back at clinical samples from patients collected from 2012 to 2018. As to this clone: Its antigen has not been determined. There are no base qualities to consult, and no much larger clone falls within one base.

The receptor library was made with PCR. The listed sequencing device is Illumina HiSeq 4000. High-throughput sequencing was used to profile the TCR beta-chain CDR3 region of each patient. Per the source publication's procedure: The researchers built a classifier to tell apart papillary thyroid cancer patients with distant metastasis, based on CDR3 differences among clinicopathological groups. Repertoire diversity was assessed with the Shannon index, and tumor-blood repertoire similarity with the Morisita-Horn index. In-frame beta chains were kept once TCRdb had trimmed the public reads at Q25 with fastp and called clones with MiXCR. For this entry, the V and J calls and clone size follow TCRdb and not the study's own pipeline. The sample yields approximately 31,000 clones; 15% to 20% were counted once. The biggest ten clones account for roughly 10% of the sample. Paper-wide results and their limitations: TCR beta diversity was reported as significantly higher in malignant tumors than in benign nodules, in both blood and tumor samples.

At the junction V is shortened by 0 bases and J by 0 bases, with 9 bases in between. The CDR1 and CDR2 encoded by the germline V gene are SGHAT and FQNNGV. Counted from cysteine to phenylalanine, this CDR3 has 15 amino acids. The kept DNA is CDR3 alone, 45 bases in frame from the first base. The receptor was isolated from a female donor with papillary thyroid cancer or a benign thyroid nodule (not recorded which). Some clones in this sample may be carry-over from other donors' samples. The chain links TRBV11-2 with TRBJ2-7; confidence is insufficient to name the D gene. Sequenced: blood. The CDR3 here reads CASSLEISGSYEQYF. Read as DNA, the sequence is TGTGCCAGCAGCTTAGAAATATCGGGCTCCTACGAGCAGTACTTC.